The rows below give T cell receptor beta chains drawn from one sample of a study of blood T cell repertoires in COVID-19. Clones were sequenced by immunoSEQ multiplex PCR, and TCRdb holds only the in-frame ones, with some missing. Among about 240,000 clones, around 85% were seen once, and the ten largest hold around 9.6%. The sample comprised peripheral blood. Receptors originate from an elderly woman with acute or convalescent COVID-19. The CDR3 runs from the conserved cysteine through the conserved F or W. D genes are given only for firm matches. Some rows mark clone size as missing; the rest say once, few, many or name a class of expanded clone.

J | V | size | D | CDR3 | DNA
TRBJ2-1 | TRBV3-1/TRBV3-2 | NA | NA | CASSQARGAEQFF | TGTGCCAGCAGCCAAGCCCGCGGAGCGGAGCAGTTCTTC
TRBJ2-3 | TRBV2 | once | NA | CASRAPGWTSTDTQYF | TGTGCCAGCAGGGCCCCGGGGTGGACTAGCACAGATACGCAGTATTTT
TRBJ1-2 | TRBV5-1 | NA | NA | CASSLAQDYGYTF | TGCGCCAGCAGCTTGGCACAAGACTATGGCTACACCTTC
TRBJ2-7 | TRBV18 | NA | NA | CASSPVFGDEQYF | TGTGCCAGCTCACCAGTATTCGGAGACGAGCAGTACTTC
TRBJ2-1 | TRBV4-2 | NA | NA | CASSQADTYNEQFF | TGTGCCAGCAGCCAAGCTGACACCTACAATGAGCAGTTCTTC
TRBJ1-2 | TRBV6-6 | NA | TRBD1 | CASWDRVNGYTF | TGTGCCAGCTGGGACAGGGTAAATGGCTACACCTTC
TRBJ1-6 | TRBV7-4 | NA | TRBD1 | CASSLGQGITSPLHF | TGTGCCAGCAGCTTAGGACAGGGAATCACGTCACCCCTCCACTTT
TRBJ2-5 | TRBV5-4 | once | NA | CASSPQEGSQETQYF | TGTGCCAGCAGCCCCCAGGAGGGATCCCAAGAGACCCAGTACTTC
TRBJ2-5 | TRBV5-4 | NA | TRBD1 | CASSLEPRGKTQYF | TGTGCCAGCAGCTTGGAACCCAGGGGGAAGACCCAGTACTTC
TRBJ1-3 | TRBV4-2 | NA | TRBD1 | CASSQVQSAGGLNSGNTIYF | TGTGCCAGCAGCCAGGTGCAGTCGGCAGGGGGCTTAAACTCTGGAAACACCATATATTTT
TRBJ1-4 | TRBV24-1 | NA | TRBD1 | CATGQGGVEKLFF | TGTGCCACCGGCCAGGGGGGAGTCGAAAAACTGTTTTTT
TRBJ2-2 | TRBV19 | NA | TRBD2 | CASSLRGVVTGELFF | TGTGCCAGTAGTCTCCGGGGGGTTGTTACCGGGGAGCTGTTTTTT
TRBJ1-5 | TRBV28 | NA | NA | CASSFFSRGGQPQHF | TGTGCCAGCAGTTTTTTCAGCAGGGGCGGGCAGCCCCAGCATTTT
TRBJ2-1 | TRBV27 | NA | NA | CASSLYADSSYNEQFF | TGTGCCAGCAGTTTGTACGCCGATAGCTCCTACAATGAGCAGTTCTTC
TRBJ2-1 | TRBV18 | NA | TRBD1 | CASSPRDSSNEQFF | TGTGCCAGCTCACCACGGGACAGCTCTAATGAGCAGTTCTTC
TRBJ2-3 | TRBV5-1 | NA | NA | CASSPPGDTQYF | TGCGCCAGCAGCCCCCCCGGGGATACGCAGTATTTT
TRBJ1-5 | TRBV2 | NA | NA | CASRATAYSNQPQHF | TGTGCCAGCAGAGCGACAGCCTATAGCAATCAGCCCCAGCATTTT
TRBJ2-3 | TRBV9 | NA | TRBD2 | CASSVIAASGDTQYF | TGTGCCAGCAGCGTAATAGCGGCTAGCGGAGATACGCAGTATTTT
TRBJ2-1 | TRBV6-1 | few | NA | CASSEAQYNEQFF | TGTGCCAGCAGTGAAGCACAGTACAATGAGCAGTTCTTC
TRBJ1-3 | TRBV4-1 | NA | NA | CASSQEELGPGNTIYF | TGCGCCAGCAGCCAAGAAGAATTGGGGCCTGGAAACACCATATATTTT
TRBJ2-7 | TRBV28 | NA | TRBD2 | CASSRSGAALSYEQYF | TGTGCCAGCAGCCGAAGCGGGGCAGCACTTTCCTACGAGCAGTACTTC
TRBJ1-5 | TRBV28 | NA | TRBD1 | CASLDRDPYQPQHF | TGTGCCAGCCTCGACAGGGACCCTTATCAGCCCCAGCATTTT
TRBJ1-2 | TRBV28 | NA | NA | CASRHRQMSNYGYTF | TGTGCCAGCAGACATAGACAGATGTCTAACTATGGCTACACCTTC
TRBJ2-3 | TRBV5-1 | NA | NA | CASSLDRGTDTQYF | TGCGCCAGCAGCTTGGACAGGGGCACAGATACGCAGTATTTT
TRBJ2-3 | TRBV2 | once | TRBD1 | CANKPRLDRGTDTQYF | TGTGCCAACAAGCCGAGGTTGGACAGGGGTACAGATACGCAGTATTTT
TRBJ1-6 | TRBV7-9 | NA | TRBD1 | CASSSPGTGGFYNSPLHF | TGTGCCAGCAGCTCCCCCGGGACAGGGGGTTTTTATAATTCACCCCTCCACTTT
TRBJ1-1 | TRBV2 | NA | NA | CASRSLDEAFF | TGTGCCAGCAGAAGTCTAGATGAAGCTTTCTTT
TRBJ2-3 | TRBV30 | NA | TRBD2 | CACTQRGRKDTQYF | TGTGCCTGCACGCAGCGGGGGCGTAAAGATACGCAGTATTTT
TRBJ2-7 | TRBV11-1 | NA | TRBD2 | CASSYSGGRYEQYF | TGTGCCAGCAGTTATAGCGGGGGCCGCTACGAGCAGTACTTC
TRBJ2-5 | TRBV27 | NA | TRBD2 | CASSPSGGGETQYF | TGTGCCAGCAGTCCGTCGGGGGGAGGGGAGACCCAGTACTTC
TRBJ2-3 | TRBV7-8 | once | TRBD2 | CASSLPLAGTQYF | TGTGCCAGCAGCTTACCGCTAGCGGGGACGCAGTATTTT
TRBJ1-2 | TRBV4-1 | NA | TRBD1 | CASSPGQGANLGGYTF | TGCGCCAGCAGCCCCGGACAGGGGGCAAACCTAGGGGGCTACACCTTC
TRBJ2-2 | TRBV3-1/TRBV3-2 | NA | TRBD1 | CASKTGTGNTGELFF | TGTGCCAGCAAAACGGGGACAGGGAACACCGGGGAGCTGTTTTTT
TRBJ2-7 | TRBV6-1 | NA | TRBD2 | CASSAPSPGLADLYEQYF | TGTGCCAGCAGTGCTCCCAGTCCGGGACTAGCGGACCTCTACGAGCAGTACTTC
TRBJ1-5 | TRBV19 | NA | NA | CASSIVGGDQPQHF | TGTGCCAGTAGTATAGTCGGAGGAGATCAGCCCCAGCATTTT
TRBJ2-1 | TRBV9 | NA | TRBD1 | CASSVGTGAMNEQFF | TGTGCCAGCAGCGTCGGGACAGGGGCGATGAATGAGCAGTTCTTC
TRBJ1-2 | TRBV11-2 | once | TRBD1 | CASSLRGQGDGYTF | TGTGCCAGCAGCTTACGCGGACAGGGTGATGGCTACACCTTC
TRBJ1-1 | TRBV2 | NA | NA | CASSEARGTEAFF | TGTGCCAGCAGTGAAGCCAGGGGAACTGAAGCTTTCTTT
TRBJ2-1 | TRBV9 | NA | NA | CASSYQRVGGHNEQFF | TGTGCCAGCAGCTACCAGCGAGTAGGGGGACACAATGAGCAGTTCTTC
TRBJ1-2 | TRBV9 | NA | NA | CASSVGGGDYGYTF | TGTGCCAGCAGCGTAGGCGGGGGCGACTATGGCTACACCTTC
TRBJ1-1 | TRBV5-1 | once | TRBD1 | CASKQGGNTEAFF | TGCGCCAGCAAACAGGGGGGGAACACTGAAGCTTTCTTT
TRBJ1-2 | TRBV27 | NA | NA | CASSPAGTPNYGYTF | TGTGCCAGCAGCCCCGCCGGGACACCTAACTATGGCTACACCTTC
TRBJ1-2 | TRBV18 | NA | NA | CASSPEGDYGYTF | TGTGCCAGCTCCCCTGAAGGGGACTATGGCTACACCTTC
TRBJ2-7 | TRBV18 | NA | NA | CASSPGLAGVYEQYF | TGTGCCAGCTCACCAGGACTCGCAGGGGTCTACGAGCAGTACTTC
TRBJ1-1 | TRBV4-1 | NA | NA | CASSPLETGNTEAFF | TGCGCCAGCAGCCCCTTAGAGACAGGTAACACTGAAGCTTTCTTT
TRBJ2-1 | TRBV4-2 | NA | TRBD2 | CASSQDSLQRGGRGDEQFF | TGTGCCAGCAGCCAAGATAGCCTGCAGCGGGGGGGCCGAGGCGATGAGCAGTTCTTC
TRBJ2-2 | TRBV7-3 | NA | TRBD2 | CASSLTSPGELFF | TGTGCCAGCAGCTTGACTAGCCCCGGGGAGCTGTTTTTT
TRBJ1-2 | TRBV12-3/TRBV12-4 | NA | NA | CASSLSGFGYTF | TGTGCCAGCAGTTTATCAGGGTTTGGCTACACCTTC
TRBJ2-1 | TRBV5-6 | NA | TRBD1 | CASSPLGQGVNEQFF | TGTGCCAGCAGCCCTTTGGGACAGGGAGTGAATGAGCAGTTCTTC
TRBJ1-4 | TRBV5-1 | few | TRBD1 | CASSQQGGNEKLFF | TGCGCCAGCAGTCAGCAGGGGGGCAATGAAAAACTGTTTTTT
TRBJ2-6 | TRBV5-4 | NA | TRBD2 | CASSSGGPRASSGANVLTF | TGTGCCAGCAGCTCGGGGGGTCCGCGTGCCTCCTCTGGGGCCAACGTCCTGACTTTC
TRBJ1-1 | TRBV2 | NA | TRBD1 | CASHRGEAFF | TGTGCCAGTCACAGGGGTGAAGCTTTCTTT